The next 10 T cell receptor beta chains were all read from a single sample in a study of blood T cell repertoires in COVID-19. The method was immunoSEQ multiplex PCR; TCRdb's version includes in-frame clones alone and lacks a portion of them. The data show a few hundred thousand clones, with approximately 86% seen just once and roughly 4% held by the top ten. Input material: peripheral blood. The receptors come from a young man with active or convalescent COVID-19.

This rearrangement joins TRBV12-3 or TRBV12-4 to TRBJ2-7; unclear D gene. This CDR3 region has 13 residues. The V and J ends lost 4 bases and 3 bases respectively, with 10 bases between them. The CDR3 protein is CASSWNHSYEQYF. CDR3 in DNA: TGTGCCAGCAGTTGGAACCACAGCTACGAGCAGTACTTC.

The chain has TRBV7-8 and TRBJ2-3, with 7 bases lining up with TRBD2. Germline V gives CDR1 SGHVS, CDR2 FQNEAQ. The CDR3 is 16 amino acids. V trimming: 1 base; J trimming: 2 bases; junction bases outside the gene matches: 6. DNA of the CDR3: TGTGCCAGCAGCTTAGTAGCGGGCAGGTCCACAGATACGCAGTATTTT. The encoded protein is CASSLVAGRSTDTQYF.

The V and J genes are TRBV5-6 and TRBJ1-2; the D is unclear. V was clipped by 4 bases and J by 1 base, with 17 bases between them. The CDR3 consists of 16 residues. From germline, CDR1 is SGHDT and CDR2 YYEEEE. The CDR3 nucleotides read TGTGCCAGCAGCCAAATGGCCCTGGGCAGTAACTATGGCTACACCTTC. Residues: CASSQMALGSNYGYTF. Supplemented by reference TRBV5-6 and TRBJ1-2, the full variable domain reads DAGVTQSPTHLIKTRGQQVTLRCSPKSGHDTVSWYQQALGQGPQFIFQYYEEEERQRGNFPDRFSGHQFPNYSSELNVNALLLGDSALYLCASSQMALGSNYGYTFGSGTRLTVV.

The V and J genes are TRBV20-1 and TRBJ2-7, with D maybe TRBD2 (5 bases). Trimming removed 3 bases at V and 4 bases at J, with 13 bases between. Germline CDR1 reads DFQATT; CDR2 reads SNEGSKA (reference sequence). The CDR3 covers 13 residues. The CDR3: CSASNGNGYEQYF. CDR3 nucleotides: TGCAGTGCTAGTAACGGGAACGGGTACGAGCAGTACTTC.

V is TRBV5-1 and J is TRBJ2-3; 8 bases map to TRBD2. The junction had 6 bases not matched to a gene; V was cut back by 3 bases and J by 3 bases. Germline CDR1 and CDR2: SGHRS and YFSETQ. The CDR3 covers 15 residues. Here the CDR3 DNA reads TGCGCCAGCAGCTACCGCGGGGGGCGAACAGATACGCAGTATTTT. This translates into CASSYRGGRTDTQYF.

The V and J genes are TRBV5-1 and TRBJ1-4; 7 positions agree with TRBD1. The CDR3 has 18 amino acids. Germline V lookup: CDR1 SGHRS, CDR2 YFSETQ. J lost 7 bases, V lost 0 bases, and 15 bases had no gene match. CDR3 sequence: CASSLGRRGGAVAEKLFF. The CDR3 nucleotides read TGCGCCAGCAGCTTGGGACGGAGAGGGGGCGCGGTTGCTGAAAAACTGTTTTTT.

The J gene is TRBJ1-4, the V gene TRBV19; tentative D call: TRBD1 (6 bases). The germline V gene has CDR1 LNHDA and CDR2 SQIVND (reference sequence). The CDR3 contains 14 residues. Trimming pared 3 bases from V and 7 bases from J, leaving 12 bases between. This CDR3 is CASSMGAGREKLFF. CDR3 DNA sequence: TGTGCCAGTAGTATGGGGGCAGGTCGTGAAAAACTGTTTTTT.

The rearrangement joins TRBV6-5 to TRBJ1-6, with D maybe TRBD1 (6 bases). CDR3 size: 13 residues. Per germline, CDR1 MNHEY and CDR2 SVGAGI. V shed 7 bases and J shed 9 bases, with 13 bases lying between them. The CDR3 loop reads CASTRDIISPLHF. CDR3 bases: TGTGCCAGCACCCGGGACATAATTTCACCCCTCCACTTT.

The rearrangement links TRBV19 to TRBJ2-7, with a possible D match to TRBD2 (5 bases). The V and J ends lost 4 bases and 6 bases respectively, with 16 bases between them. The CDR3 totals 14 residues. Germline V lookup: CDR1 LNHDA, CDR2 SQIVND (reference sequence). CDR3 amino acids: CASSKLLRAGEQYF. The CDR3 nucleotides are TGTGCCAGTAGTAAATTGCTTAGGGCGGGCGAGCAGTACTTC.

The chain carries TRBV6-6 and TRBJ2-1; D perhaps matches TRBD2 (6 bases). The CDR3 extends over 13 amino acids. Trimming stripped 2 bases from V and 5 bases from J, with 7 bases between. Germline V CDR1 and CDR2: MNHNY, SVGAGI (reference sequence). The CDR3 loop is CASSYRRDNEQFF. Written as DNA, the CDR3 is TGTGCCAGCAGTTACCGGAGGGACAATGAGCAGTTCTTC.